Listed below are T cell receptor beta chains from one sample, sequenced in a study of control samples from healthy donors and cancer patients. Method: immunoSEQ multiplex PCR; TCRdb's copy keeps in-frame clones and lacks some. Seen here are some 160,000 clones, 89% observed once, and the top ten hold 4.9%. Specimen: blood. The receptor source for this set is a man aged 25-45 years in good health. CDR3s include the opening cysteine and the closing phenylalanine or tryptophan. Each record gives: J gene, clone size, D gene, V gene, CDR3 DNA, CDR3 protein. D genes are given only for firm matches. Not all rows give a size; the values are once, few, many and, for expanded clones, a class.

>TRBJ2-7|NA|TRBD2|TRBV9
TGTGCCAGCAGTGTCGAGCCGAGCGGGAGGTTGGGCGAGCAGTACTTC
CASSVEPSGRLGEQYF
>TRBJ2-1|NA|NA|TRBV2
TGTGCCAGCAGTGTGGGGAGACAAGGTGGCGAGCAGTTCTTC
CASSVGRQGGEQFF
>TRBJ2-7|NA|NA|TRBV11-2
TGTGCCAGCAGATTGGGTGTAAACGAGTACTTC
CASRLGVNEYF
>TRBJ2-7|NA|TRBD1|TRBV13
TGTGCCAGCAGCTTAGACCCAGGGGGCGGGATTGCCTACGAGCAGTACTTC
CASSLDPGGGIAYEQYF
>TRBJ2-2|NA|TRBD2|TRBV27
TGTGCCAGCAGTCCGCTAGCGGGGAACACCGGGGAGCTGTTTTTT
CASSPLAGNTGELFF
>TRBJ2-1|NA|NA|TRBV5-1
TGCGCCAGCAGCTTGCGAGGTCGCGACGGCACGGTGGGCCCGGGCTCCTACAATGAGCAGTTCTTC
CASSLRGRDGTVGPGSYNEQFF
>TRBJ2-7|once|TRBD1|TRBV2
TGTGCCAGCAGTGTTGTCGGACAGGGGTCGGGCAAGCAGTACTTC
CASSVVGQGSGKQYF
>TRBJ2-7|NA|TRBD2|TRBV19
TGTGCCAGTAGTATAACCAGACAGCGGACGGGACTAGCGGGAACCTACGAGCAGTACTTC
CASSITRQRTGLAGTYEQYF
>TRBJ2-7|NA|TRBD2|TRBV11-2
TGTGCCAGCAGCTCTCTAGCGGGGCGACCCTACGAGCAGTACTTC
CASSSLAGRPYEQYF
>TRBJ2-7|NA|TRBD2|TRBV28
TGTGCCAGCAGTTTAAGAAGCGGGAGGGATGAGCAGTACTTC
CASSLRSGRDEQYF
>TRBJ1-2|once|NA|TRBV9
TGTGCCAGCAGCGTAGGCGGGGGTAACTATGGCTACACCTTC
CASSVGGGNYGYTF
>TRBJ1-6|NA|NA|TRBV7-6
TGTGCCAGCAGCTTAGCAGGGGTTCGTTCACCCCTCCACTTT
CASSLAGVRSPLHF
>TRBJ2-6|NA|NA|TRBV9
TGTGCCAGCAGCACTCAGGGAACTGGGGCCAACGTCCTGACTTTC
CASSTQGTGANVLTF
>TRBJ1-1|NA|NA|TRBV19
TGTGCCAGTAGCCCGGGGAGGAGCACTGAAGCTTTCTTT
CASSPGRSTEAFF
>TRBJ2-7|NA|NA|TRBV21-1
TGTGCCAGCAGCTCGCCCCCTAGCGGGACTACCTACGAGCAGTACTTC
CASSSPPSGTTYEQYF
>TRBJ2-3|NA|NA|TRBV7-9
TGTGCCAGCAGTCTAGATACGCAGTATTTT
CASSLDTQYF
>TRBJ2-1|NA|TRBD2|TRBV2
TGTGCCAGCACTCCCCCGGGGACTAACAATGAGCAGTTCTTC
CASTPPGTNNEQFF
>TRBJ2-7|NA|TRBD1|TRBV6-2/TRBV6-3
TGTGCCAGCAGTTACTTGGGACAGGGAGGCGAGCAGTACTTC
CASSYLGQGGEQYF
>TRBJ2-1|NA|NA|TRBV20-1
TGCAGCGCCGCGGACGATGAGCAGTTCTTC
CSAADDEQFF
>TRBJ2-7|NA|TRBD1|TRBV7-9
TGTGCCAGCAGCACCTGGGCGCTTCAGGGGGCCGAATCCTCCTACGAGCAGTACTTC
CASSTWALQGAESSYEQYF
>TRBJ1-1|NA|NA|TRBV4-1
TGCGCCAGCAGCCCTCCCCGACGGGAGGGCCTGAACACTGAAGCTTTCTTT
CASSPPRREGLNTEAFF
>TRBJ2-1|NA|NA|TRBV24-1
TGTGCCACCAGTGAGCCACAACGGCGGCAGTTCTTC
CATSEPQRRQFF
>TRBJ2-3|NA|NA|TRBV20-1
TGCAGTGCTAGTACACCCGCGGAGGAGTATTTT
CSASTPAEEYF
>TRBJ2-2|NA|TRBD1|TRBV24-1
TGTGCCACCAGTGATCAGACAGGGTCCACCGGGGAGCTGTTTTTT
CATSDQTGSTGELFF